A selection of T cell receptor beta chains follows, all from one sample in a study of control samples from healthy donors and cancer patients. Here immunoSEQ multiplex PCR was the method, and the copy in TCRdb shows in-frame clones only, minus some. The data contain about 180,000 clones, nearly 90% of them singletons. Sequenced sample: blood. All receptors derive from a woman between 50 and 59 years old in good health. Both conserved end residues are part of each CDR3. A D gene is named only where the DNA matches it firmly. Some rows mark clone size as missing; the rest say once, few, many or name a class of expanded clone.

clone_size: .; j_call: TRBJ2-3; v_call: TRBV6-4; d_call: TRBD1; cdr3_aa: CASSDSRTGANTQYF; cdr3_nt: TGTGCCAGCAGTGACTCCCGGACAGGGGCTAATACGCAGTATTTT
clone_size: .; j_call: TRBJ1-5; v_call: TRBV28; d_call: .; cdr3_aa: CASQEFLGQPQHF; cdr3_nt: TGTGCCAGCCAGGAGTTCCTCGGACAGCCCCAGCATTTT
clone_size: .; j_call: TRBJ1-1; v_call: TRBV28; d_call: TRBD1; cdr3_aa: CASSLQGGNTEAFF; cdr3_nt: TGTGCCAGCAGTCTTCAGGGGGGGAACACTGAAGCTTTCTTT
clone_size: .; j_call: TRBJ2-3; v_call: TRBV2; d_call: .; cdr3_aa: CASSVGGTDTQYF; cdr3_nt: TGTGCCAGCAGTGTAGGAGGCACAGATACGCAGTATTTT
clone_size: .; j_call: TRBJ2-2; v_call: TRBV21-1; d_call: .; cdr3_aa: CASSTLRKQGPGGELFF; cdr3_nt: TGTGCCAGCAGCACCCTAAGGAAGCAGGGCCCAGGCGGGGAGCTGTTTTTT
clone_size: .; j_call: TRBJ2-3; v_call: TRBV10-3; d_call: .; cdr3_aa: CAISGQFETTDTQYF; cdr3_nt: TGTGCCATCAGTGGACAGTTTGAAACCACAGATACGCAGTATTTT
clone_size: .; j_call: TRBJ2-1; v_call: TRBV10-3; d_call: TRBD2; cdr3_aa: CAISESSGGLNEQFF; cdr3_nt: TGTGCCATCAGTGAGTCCTCGGGAGGCTTAAATGAGCAGTTCTTC
clone_size: .; j_call: TRBJ1-2; v_call: TRBV5-1; d_call: .; cdr3_aa: CASQAGGGHGYTF; cdr3_nt: TGCGCCAGCCAAGCCGGGGGTGGGCATGGCTACACCTTC
clone_size: .; j_call: TRBJ1-2; v_call: TRBV28; d_call: TRBD1; cdr3_aa: CASIGQVAYGYTF; cdr3_nt: TGTGCCAGCATCGGACAGGTCGCCTATGGCTACACCTTC
clone_size: .; j_call: TRBJ2-7; v_call: TRBV5-6; d_call: TRBD1; cdr3_aa: CASSLSGGWNEQYF; cdr3_nt: TGTGCCAGCAGCTTGTCAGGGGGCTGGAACGAGCAGTACTTC
clone_size: .; j_call: TRBJ1-3; v_call: TRBV10-3; d_call: .; cdr3_aa: CAIKQGGGNTIYF; cdr3_nt: TGTGCCATCAAACAGGGTGGTGGAAACACCATATATTTT
clone_size: once; j_call: TRBJ1-2; v_call: TRBV7-3; d_call: .; cdr3_aa: CASSPPGVVYGYTF; cdr3_nt: TGTGCCAGCAGCCCTCCCGGGGTAGTCTATGGCTACACCTTC
clone_size: .; j_call: TRBJ2-3; v_call: TRBV7-3; d_call: .; cdr3_aa: CASSLKGIGTDTQYF; cdr3_nt: TGTGCCAGCAGCTTAAAGGGTATAGGGACAGATACGCAGTATTTT
clone_size: .; j_call: TRBJ1-6; v_call: TRBV7-3; d_call: .; cdr3_aa: CASSINQGSPLHF; cdr3_nt: TGTGCCAGCAGCATAAATCAGGGCTCACCCCTCCACTTT
clone_size: .; j_call: TRBJ1-6; v_call: TRBV3-1/TRBV3-2; d_call: .; cdr3_aa: CASSQDTVSPLHF; cdr3_nt: TGTGCCAGCAGCCAGGACACGGTCTCACCCCTCCACTTT
clone_size: .; j_call: TRBJ2-1; v_call: TRBV7-8; d_call: TRBD2; cdr3_aa: CASSLAGGYNEQFF; cdr3_nt: TGTGCCAGCAGCTTAGCGGGGGGGTACAATGAGCAGTTCTTC
clone_size: .; j_call: TRBJ2-7; v_call: TRBV5-6; d_call: .; cdr3_aa: CASSFSRGSEQYF; cdr3_nt: TGTGCCAGCAGCTTTTCCAGGGGAAGCGAGCAGTACTTC
clone_size: .; j_call: TRBJ1-4; v_call: TRBV28; d_call: TRBD1; cdr3_aa: CASNPLPGQEKLFF; cdr3_nt: TGTGCCAGCAATCCACTCCCGGGACAGGAAAAACTGTTTTTT
clone_size: .; j_call: TRBJ1-1; v_call: TRBV10-1; d_call: .; cdr3_aa: CASQTARTVGNTEAFF; cdr3_nt: TGCGCCAGCCAGACAGCTAGAACCGTCGGGAACACTGAAGCTTTCTTT
clone_size: .; j_call: TRBJ1-1; v_call: TRBV4-3; d_call: .; cdr3_aa: CASSPSRTNTEAFF; cdr3_nt: TGCGCCAGCAGCCCCAGTAGGACGAACACTGAAGCTTTCTTT
clone_size: .; j_call: TRBJ1-6; v_call: TRBV5-1; d_call: TRBD1; cdr3_aa: CASSPAWQGASPLHF; cdr3_nt: TGCGCCAGCAGCCCCGCCTGGCAGGGGGCATCACCCCTCCACTTT
clone_size: .; j_call: TRBJ1-5; v_call: TRBV4-3; d_call: .; cdr3_aa: CASSQAGDQPQHF; cdr3_nt: TGCGCCAGCAGCCAAGCGGGGGATCAGCCCCAGCATTTT
clone_size: .; j_call: TRBJ2-7; v_call: TRBV30; d_call: .; cdr3_aa: CAWRQGYEQYF; cdr3_nt: TGTGCCTGGAGGCAAGGATACGAGCAGTACTTC
clone_size: .; j_call: TRBJ2-7; v_call: TRBV4-1; d_call: .; cdr3_aa: CASSQGPGQGYEQYF; cdr3_nt: TGCGCCAGCAGCCAAGGGCCAGGTCAGGGGTACGAGCAGTACTTC
clone_size: .; j_call: TRBJ2-7; v_call: TRBV2; d_call: .; cdr3_aa: CASFLRTEQYF; cdr3_nt: TGTGCCAGCTTTCTAAGGACCGAGCAGTACTTC
clone_size: once; j_call: TRBJ1-2; v_call: TRBV14; d_call: TRBD1; cdr3_aa: CASSLQGAVGYTF; cdr3_nt: TGTGCCAGCAGCTTACAGGGGGCAGTTGGCTACACCTTC
clone_size: .; j_call: TRBJ2-1; v_call: TRBV28; d_call: .; cdr3_aa: CASSFFNEQFF; cdr3_nt: TGTGCCAGCAGTTTCTTTAATGAGCAGTTCTTC
clone_size: .; j_call: TRBJ1-5; v_call: TRBV19; d_call: .; cdr3_aa: CASSIGGLSSHSNQPQHF; cdr3_nt: TGTGCCAGTAGTATAGGCGGCCTCTCTTCACATAGCAATCAGCCCCAGCATTTT
clone_size: .; j_call: TRBJ1-4; v_call: TRBV6-6; d_call: .; cdr3_aa: CASSLRAPGDNEKLFF; cdr3_nt: TGTGCCAGCAGTCTTAGGGCTCCGGGGGATAATGAAAAACTGTTTTTT
clone_size: .; j_call: TRBJ1-2; v_call: TRBV2; d_call: TRBD1; cdr3_aa: CASSPGQGADGYTF; cdr3_nt: TGTGCCAGCAGTCCAGGACAGGGGGCCGATGGCTACACCTTC
clone_size: .; j_call: TRBJ2-1; v_call: TRBV2; d_call: TRBD2; cdr3_aa: CASSVSSGGYNEQFF; cdr3_nt: TGTGCCAGCAGTGTATCCAGCGGGGGATACAATGAGCAGTTCTTC
clone_size: .; j_call: TRBJ2-5; v_call: TRBV3-1/TRBV3-2; d_call: .; cdr3_aa: CASSVPWETQYF; cdr3_nt: TGTGCCAGCAGCGTACCCTGGGAGACCCAGTACTTC
clone_size: .; j_call: TRBJ2-3; v_call: TRBV6-6; d_call: .; cdr3_aa: CASRGDTDTQYF; cdr3_nt: TGTGCCAGCCGCGGGGACACAGATACGCAGTATTTT
clone_size: .; j_call: TRBJ2-7; v_call: TRBV30; d_call: TRBD2; cdr3_aa: CAWGTSGTYEQYF; cdr3_nt: TGTGCCTGGGGGACTAGCGGGACCTACGAGCAGTACTTC
clone_size: .; j_call: TRBJ1-5; v_call: TRBV10-2; d_call: .; cdr3_aa: CASIDGPPGVQPQHF; cdr3_nt: TGCGCCAGCATTGACGGGCCACCCGGAGTTCAGCCCCAGCATTTT
clone_size: .; j_call: TRBJ2-7; v_call: TRBV4-2; d_call: TRBD2; cdr3_aa: CASSHPMVGRQDYEQYF; cdr3_nt: TGTGCCAGCAGCCATCCCATGGTCGGGAGGCAGGACTACGAGCAGTACTTC
clone_size: .; j_call: TRBJ1-2; v_call: TRBV11-2; d_call: .; cdr3_aa: CASSLEMRVYGYTF; cdr3_nt: TGTGCCAGCAGCTTAGAAATGAGGGTCTATGGCTACACCTTC
clone_size: .; j_call: TRBJ2-1; v_call: TRBV7-6; d_call: TRBD2; cdr3_aa: CASSFLAGAGSTGEQFF; cdr3_nt: TGTGCCAGCAGCTTCCTAGCGGGGGCTGGCAGTACTGGTGAGCAGTTCTTC
clone_size: .; j_call: TRBJ2-2; v_call: TRBV9; d_call: TRBD1; cdr3_aa: CASSHRTGLNTGELFF; cdr3_nt: TGTGCCAGCAGCCACCGGACAGGGCTAAACACCGGGGAGCTGTTTTTT
clone_size: .; j_call: TRBJ2-1; v_call: TRBV5-4; d_call: TRBD2; cdr3_aa: CASSLVGTSGIGEQFF; cdr3_nt: TGTGCCAGCAGCCTGGTCGGGACTAGCGGGATTGGTGAGCAGTTCTTC
clone_size: .; j_call: TRBJ1-4; v_call: TRBV27; d_call: .; cdr3_aa: CASKQIAGLPNEKLFF; cdr3_nt: TGTGCCAGCAAACAAATCGCGGGACTTCCCAATGAAAAACTGTTTTTT
clone_size: .; j_call: TRBJ1-2; v_call: TRBV24-1; d_call: .; cdr3_aa: CATSVRGTNYGYTF; cdr3_nt: TGTGCCACCAGTGTTAGGGGAACTAACTATGGCTACACCTTC
clone_size: .; j_call: TRBJ2-5; v_call: TRBV7-8; d_call: .; cdr3_aa: CASSQSGVETQYF; cdr3_nt: TGTGCCAGCAGCCAGTCGGGTGTAGAGACCCAGTACTTC
clone_size: .; j_call: TRBJ2-5; v_call: TRBV5-1; d_call: .; cdr3_aa: CASSLGRQETQYF; cdr3_nt: TGCGCCAGCAGCTTAGGCAGACAAGAGACCCAGTACTTC
clone_size: .; j_call: TRBJ1-2; v_call: TRBV7-9; d_call: TRBD1; cdr3_aa: CASSNRGYGYTF; cdr3_nt: TGTGCCAGCAGCAACAGGGGCTATGGCTACACCTTC
clone_size: once; j_call: TRBJ2-2; v_call: TRBV23-1; d_call: TRBD1; cdr3_aa: CASSKKNRGVNTGELFF; cdr3_nt: TGCGCCAGCAGTAAAAAAAACAGGGGAGTGAACACCGGGGAGCTGTTTTTT